This T cell receptor (beta chain) was retrieved from a study of OX40 agonist ivuxolimab in advanced cancers. At the level of the whole study: Ivuxolimab, which targeted the costimulatory receptor OX40 (CD134), was an agonistic, fully human IgG2 monoclonal antibody. Intravenous ivuxolimab was administered to patients every 2 weeks at six dose levels: 0.01, 0.1, 0.3, 1.5, 3 and 10 mg/kg. Of the roughly 54 patients in dose escalation, about 20 had hepatocellular carcinoma, some 15 had melanoma, 9 had renal cell carcinoma and 9 had head and neck cancer. In the dose-escalation cohort, roughly 80% of patients were male, and the mean age was approximately 64 years, with a range of roughly 20 to 80. Patients were allowed to have had prior anti-PD-1, anti-PD-L1 or anti-CTLA-4 therapy, and around 37% of the dose-escalation patients had previously received checkpoint inhibitors. Three dose-escalation patients achieved partial responses, one with hepatocellular carcinoma and two with cutaneous melanoma. Peripheral TCRbeta sequencing was intended to test whether TCR sequence diversity was altered and clonal T-cell expansion was caused by ivuxolimab. The paper describes the monotherapy dose-escalation part (N ≈ 51 patients) of the phase I trial of ivuxolimab.

About this clone itself: Its cognate antigen has yet to be identified. Qualities for individual bases were not recorded, and no much larger clone is one base off.

Genomic DNA was extracted from sorted cells for sequencing of the TCRbeta CDR3 region. TCRbeta CDR3 regions were sequenced using the immunoSEQ Assay. Not all clones reach the TCRdb copy of this immuneACCESS table, which keeps in-frame sequences only. Checked studies attribute under half of the gap to unresolved V genes and leave the rest unexplained. The sample table records tens of thousands of clones; approximately 94% of these occur just once. The ten most abundant clones make up around 2.5% of the sample. Patients with a history of autoimmune disease or receiving systemic immunosuppression were excluded from the trial. In every dose cohort, peripheral blood was drawn for TCR sequencing at baseline, cycle 4 day 1, and cycle 7 day 1. The samples were drawn from a first-in-human, open-label, multicenter phase I dose-escalation trial of ivuxolimab. Adults with locally advanced or metastatic melanoma, renal cell, hepatocellular, or head and neck squamous cell carcinoma were enrolled in the trial. Before TCR sequencing, CD4+ and CD8+ T cells were separately sorted from peripheral blood.

V is trimmed back by 0 bases and J by 4 bases, and the junction contains 1 base that no gene match accounts for. The germline V gene specifies SGDLS as CDR1 and YYNGEE as CDR2. The CDR3 contains 15 residues, cysteine and phenylalanine counted. The kept DNA is CDR3 alone, 45 bases in frame from the first base. Points the paper makes about the study in general: In the 0.1-3.0 mg/kg groups, partial responders were among the patients with the lowest normalized peripheral clonal expansion, particularly in CD8+ T cells. Low levels of normalized T-cell clonal expansion were also seen in some nonresponding patients. Clonal expansion of both CD4+ and CD8+ blood T cells was observed from baseline to week 6 at doses 0.1 to 3.0 mg/kg. Which antigens the clonally expanded peripheral T cells were specific for was not determined. After ivuxolimab, CD8+ T cells had more expanded clones than CD4+ T cells on average.

This sequence originates from an adult with an advanced solid tumor such as melanoma, head and neck, liver or kidney cancer. Sequenced material: CD4+ or CD8+ T cells sorted from blood, taken in a trial of the OX40 agonist ivuxolimab. The V and J genes are TRBV9 and TRBJ2-2, with 9 junctional bases fitting TRBD2. The CDR3 region: CASSVVSGGTGELFF. DNA sequence: TGTGCCAGCAGCGTAGTTAGCGGGGGCACCGGGGAGCTGTTTTTT. The full variable domain, completed from the reference TRBV9 and TRBJ2-2 proteins outside the CDR3, reads DSGVTQTPKHLITATGQRVTLRCSPRSGDLSVYWYQQSLDQGLQFLIQYYNGEERAKGNILERFSAQQFPDLHSELNLSSLELGDSALYFCASSVVSGGTGELFFGEGSRLTVL.